This T cell receptor (beta chain) was obtained from a study of T-cell reconstitution after alpha-beta-depleted transplantation in children. This clonotype appeared once. The CDR3 is made up of 9 amino acids. Unique molecular identifiers featured in how the TCRbeta library was prepared. From the PCR reads, TCRdb called clonotypes with MiXCR, one entry per CDR3 protein. The table has 640,000 or so distinct CDR3 sequences, over 15% seen once. The source is a human donor who donated a stem cell graft to a child with acute myeloid leukemia. Sample: PBMCs from the stem cell graft donor, taken from the stem cell graft. The chain recombines TRBV21-1 with TRBJ2-5. TRBV21-1 is annotated as a pseudogene. The chain's CDR3 is CASRETQYF. CDR3 DNA: TGTGCCAGCAGAGAGACCCAGTACTTC.